This T cell receptor (beta chain) originates from a study of blood T cells in healthy people across ages. For the second PCR, which ran for about 7 to 11 cycles, a sample-barcoded 5' primer and a J-beta primer mix were used. TCRdb analysed the 5' RACE reads with MiXCR anew, one entry per CDR3 protein. The repertoire consists of more than 500,000 distinct CDR3 sequences, with approximately 30% occurring once and the leading ten covering roughly 20%. CDR1 and CDR2 (germline): LGHDT, YNNKEL (reference sequence). This CDR3 is built from 13 residues. Deletions cut 4 bases from V and 7 bases from J, with 8 bases between. In its sample, this clonotype was seen a few times.

This chain joins TRBV3-1 and TRBJ1-6; the D is unclear. This clonotype was obtained from a woman between 65 and 79 years old in good health. The sample consisted of blood. The CDR3 sequence is CASSLSRNSPLHF. The CDR3, as DNA: TGTGCCAGCAGCCTCTCAAGAAATTCACCCCTCCACTTT.